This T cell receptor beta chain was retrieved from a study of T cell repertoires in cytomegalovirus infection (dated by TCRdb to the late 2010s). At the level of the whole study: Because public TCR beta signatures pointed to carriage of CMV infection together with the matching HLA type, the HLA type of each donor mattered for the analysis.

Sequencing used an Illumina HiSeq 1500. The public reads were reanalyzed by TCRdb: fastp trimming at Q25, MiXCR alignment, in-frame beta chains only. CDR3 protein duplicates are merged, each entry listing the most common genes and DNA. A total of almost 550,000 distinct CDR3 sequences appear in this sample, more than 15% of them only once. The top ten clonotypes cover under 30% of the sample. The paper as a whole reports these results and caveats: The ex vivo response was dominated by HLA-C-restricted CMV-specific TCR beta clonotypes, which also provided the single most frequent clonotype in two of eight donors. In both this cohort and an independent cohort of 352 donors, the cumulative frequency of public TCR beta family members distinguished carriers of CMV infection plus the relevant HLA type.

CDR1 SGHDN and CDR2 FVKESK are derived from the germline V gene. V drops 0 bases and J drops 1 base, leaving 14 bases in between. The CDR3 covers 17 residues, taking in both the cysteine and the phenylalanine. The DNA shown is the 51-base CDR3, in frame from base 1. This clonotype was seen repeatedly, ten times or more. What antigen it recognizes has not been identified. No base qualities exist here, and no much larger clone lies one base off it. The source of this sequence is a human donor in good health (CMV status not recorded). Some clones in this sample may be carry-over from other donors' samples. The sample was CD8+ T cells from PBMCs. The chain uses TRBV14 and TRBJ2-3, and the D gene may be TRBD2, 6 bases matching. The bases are TGTGCCAGCAGCCAAGATTGGAGGGAGATTGGCACAGATACGCAGTATTTT. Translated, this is CASSQDWREIGTDTQYF. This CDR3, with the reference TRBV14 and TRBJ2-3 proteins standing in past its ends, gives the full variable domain EAGVTQFPSHSVIEKGQTVTLRCDPISGHDNLYWYRRVMGKEIKFLLHFVKESKQDESGMPNNRFLAERTGGTYSTLKVQPAELEDSGVYFCASSQDWREIGTDTQYFGPGTRLTVL.